Listed below are T cell receptor beta chains from one sample, sequenced in a study of shared clonotypes between healthy human individuals. The table came from immunoSEQ multiplex PCR; TCRdb's copy has only in-frame clones and leaves some out. The data hold fewer than 2.5 million clones, with 90% to 95% observed a single time. Sequencing was performed on naive CD4+ T cells from PBMCs. The receptor source for this set is a man aged 18 to 30 in good health. Some clones in this sample may be carry-over from other donors' samples. The CDR3 runs from the conserved cysteine through the conserved F or W. The D gene is left open where the match is weak. Clone size is not always given. Where it is, it says once, few, many or a class for expanded clones.

D | J | V | size | CDR3 | DNA
TRBD1 | TRBJ1-1 | TRBV7-9 | - | CASSSDRAPIGEAFF | TGTGCCAGCAGCTCGGACAGGGCGCCGATTGGTGAAGCTTTCTTT
TRBD1 | TRBJ2-7 | TRBV28 | - | CASRISRGQGYEQYF | TGTGCCAGCAGAATCTCTAGGGGGCAGGGCTACGAGCAGTACTTC
- | TRBJ1-2 | TRBV28 | - | CASSSPGGPGWGYTF | TGTGCCAGCAGTTCCCCAGGCGGCCCGGGGTGGGGCTACACCTTC
- | TRBJ2-1 | TRBV10-3 | once | CAISEFLREQFF | TGTGCCATCAGTGAGTTTTTGCGGGAGCAGTTCTTC
- | TRBJ2-5 | TRBV27 | - | CASGPPGHGGETQYF | TGTGCCAGCGGGCCGCCGGGACACGGGGGGGAGACCCAGTACTTC
- | TRBJ1-4 | TRBV6-5 | - | CASSGTGIGEKLFF | TGTGCCAGCAGCGGGACCGGCATTGGGGAAAAACTGTTTTTT
- | TRBJ1-1 | TRBV5-1 | - | CASTSQPGADTEAFF | TGCGCCAGCACTTCTCAACCGGGGGCGGACACTGAAGCTTTCTTT
- | TRBJ1-2 | TRBV7-9 | - | CASNRDSLGYTF | TGTGCCAGCAACAGGGATAGTCTGGGCTACACCTTC
- | TRBJ1-5 | TRBV5-8 | - | CASSLGPYHNQPQHF | TGTGCCAGCAGCTTGGGTCCGTACCATAATCAGCCCCAGCATTTT
TRBD1 | TRBJ2-3 | TRBV27 | once | CASSLSDRGTDTQYF | TGTGCCAGCAGTTTATCAGACAGGGGCACAGATACGCAGTATTTT
- | TRBJ2-3 | TRBV7-9 | - | CASSLRDTQYF | TGTGCCAGCAGCTTAAGAGATACGCAGTATTTT
TRBD2 | TRBJ2-1 | TRBV4-1 | - | CASSQGREGRLNEQFF | TGCGCCAGCAGCCAAGGGCGGGAGGGCCGCCTCAATGAGCAGTTCTTC
- | TRBJ2-4 | TRBV15 | - | CATSSPPDLFGNIQYF | TGTGCCACCAGCAGCCCCCCCGACCTCTTCGGAAACATTCAGTACTTC
TRBD2 | TRBJ2-1 | TRBV5-1 | - | CASGEGTSGSGVQFF | TGCGCCAGCGGCGAAGGGACTAGCGGGTCGGGCGTGCAGTTCTTC
TRBD2 | TRBJ2-1 | TRBV10-3 | - | CATSSTSGPNEQFF | TGTGCCACCTCCAGCACTAGCGGGCCTAATGAGCAGTTCTTC
- | TRBJ2-1 | TRBV28 | - | CASSLQVGGQFF | TGTGCCAGCAGCCTACAGGTCGGCGGGCAGTTCTTC
- | TRBJ2-5 | TRBV5-1 | - | CASSHVASRDETQYF | TGCGCCAGCAGCCACGTGGCTAGCCGAGACGAGACCCAGTACTTC
- | TRBJ2-3 | TRBV7-9 | - | CASSLGTAADTQYF | TGTGCCAGCAGCTTGGGCACAGCGGCAGATACGCAGTATTTT
- | TRBJ1-6 | TRBV4-3 | - | CASSQAGLNNSPLHF | TGCGCCAGCAGCCAAGCAGGGTTGAACAATTCACCCCTCCACTTT
TRBD1 | TRBJ2-7 | TRBV7-2 | - | CASTTQTGTSYEQYF | TGTGCCAGCACCACCCAGACAGGGACCTCCTACGAGCAGTACTTC
- | TRBJ1-2 | TRBV10-3 | - | CAISEPFLTGTTNYGYTF | TGTGCCATCAGTGAGCCTTTCCTTACCGGGACAACGAACTATGGCTACACCTTC
TRBD1 | TRBJ1-2 | TRBV7-2 | - | CASSHPSTGGYGYTF | TGTGCCAGCAGCCACCCCTCGACAGGGGGCTATGGCTACACCTTC
- | TRBJ1-2 | TRBV9 | - | CASSPLFDYGYTF | TGTGCCAGCAGCCCCCTTTTCGACTATGGCTACACCTTC
- | TRBJ1-4 | TRBV11-1 | - | CASSLAGQLNEKLFF | TGTGCCAGCAGCTTAGCCGGTCAGTTAAATGAAAAACTGTTTTTT
- | TRBJ1-4 | TRBV6-1 | - | CASRTGQTNEKLFF | TGTGCCAGCAGAACGGGACAAACTAATGAAAAACTGTTTTTT
- | TRBJ2-4 | TRBV6-5 | - | CASSPTGFFIQYF | TGTGCCAGCAGTCCTACAGGGTTTTTCATTCAGTACTTC
- | TRBJ2-2 | TRBV9 | - | CASSVEVYGTGELFF | TGTGCCAGCAGCGTAGAAGTATATGGCACCGGGGAGCTGTTTTTT
- | TRBJ1-4 | TRBV18 | - | CASSPRTQGREKLFF | TGTGCCAGCTCACCGCGGACACAGGGAAGGGAAAAACTGTTTTTT
- | TRBJ2-1 | TRBV5-1 | - | CASSLGTEQFF | TGCGCCAGCAGCTTGGGGACGGAGCAGTTCTTC
- | TRBJ1-1 | TRBV28 | few | CASGTQGNTEAFF | TGTGCCAGCGGTACACAGGGGAACACTGAAGCTTTCTTT
TRBD1 | TRBJ2-2 | TRBV10-1 | - | CASSEGDRGRGGELFF | TGCGCCAGCAGTGAGGGGGACAGGGGGCGCGGCGGGGAGCTGTTTTTT
- | TRBJ2-3 | TRBV7-2 | - | CASSLGDYPPTDTQYF | TGTGCCAGCAGTTTGGGAGACTACCCCCCCACAGATACGCAGTATTTT
- | TRBJ2-7 | TRBV18 | - | CASSPEAGVSYEQYF | TGTGCCAGCTCACCGGAGGCAGGGGTCTCCTACGAGCAGTACTTC
- | TRBJ2-7 | TRBV19 | - | CASSSTGSTAYEQYF | TGTGCCAGTAGTAGCACAGGGTCAACAGCCTACGAGCAGTACTTC
- | TRBJ2-6 | TRBV11-3 | - | CASSFQGDGANVLTF | TGTGCCAGCAGCTTCCAGGGCGACGGGGCCAACGTCCTGACTTTC
TRBD1 | TRBJ1-2 | TRBV29-1 | - | CSAIGQGKGYTF | TGCAGCGCAATTGGACAGGGGAAAGGCTACACCTTC
- | TRBJ2-5 | TRBV7-9 | - | CASSLALGRRNQETQYF | TGTGCCAGCAGCTTAGCGCTGGGCCGACGGAACCAAGAGACCCAGTACTTC
TRBD2 | TRBJ2-3 | TRBV29-1 | - | CSVKGRLADFSTDTQYF | TGCAGCGTGAAGGGTCGGCTAGCGGATTTTAGCACAGATACGCAGTATTTT
TRBD1 | TRBJ2-7 | TRBV7-3 | - | CASSLRQGAGEQYF | TGTGCCAGCAGCTTAAGACAGGGGGCCGGCGAGCAGTACTTC
- | TRBJ1-5 | TRBV28 | once | CASSPTHNDQPQHF | TGTGCCAGCAGCCCAACCCACAATGATCAGCCCCAGCATTTT
TRBD1 | TRBJ1-3 | TRBV19 | - | CASTIQGGSSGNTIYF | TGTGCCAGTACCATTCAGGGGGGAAGCTCTGGAAACACCATATATTTT
TRBD2 | TRBJ2-1 | TRBV7-9 | once | CASSVWGSGRTYNEQFF | TGTGCCAGCAGCGTTTGGGGTAGCGGGAGGACCTACAATGAGCAGTTCTTC
TRBD1 | TRBJ2-1 | TRBV19 | - | CASSISQGAAGALFGEQFF | TGTGCCAGTAGTATTTCACAGGGGGCCGCGGGTGCCCTCTTTGGTGAGCAGTTCTTC
- | TRBJ1-1 | TRBV5-1 | - | CASSLQGGTEAFF | TGCGCCAGCAGCTTGCAGGGTGGGACTGAAGCTTTCTTT
TRBD1 | TRBJ1-6 | TRBV18 | - | CASSLATGGLSPLHF | TGTGCCAGCTCCCTGGCAACAGGGGGTCTCTCACCCCTCCACTTT
TRBD1 | TRBJ1-6 | TRBV5-4 | - | CASSSKGGAGDYNSPLHF | TGTGCCAGCAGCTCGAAAGGGGGCGCGGGGGATTATAATTCACCCCTCCACTTT
- | TRBJ2-2 | TRBV28 | - | CASSLAGGPTTGELFF | TGTGCCAGCAGTTTAGCCGGGGGCCCCACGACCGGGGAGCTGTTTTTT